This T cell receptor beta chain came from a study of shared clonotypes between healthy human individuals. Study-level points and caveats: A small donor pool kept down the genetic and exposure-history diversity that was represented.

Some clones are missing from TCRdb's copy, which holds only in-frame ones; the method was immunoSEQ multiplex PCR. The data show 300,000 to 350,000 clones, around 70% seen once. The germline CDR1 and CDR2 sequences are MDHEN and SYDVKM. Trimming left V 6 bases short and J 0 bases short, with 6 bases between. The CDR3 runs 13 residues. This clone was recorded only once. Its antigen is currently unknown. Source material: memory CD4+ T cells sorted from blood. Stated subset: CD45RA-negative fraction. The origin of this receptor is a man in his thirties or forties in good health. The chain carries TRBV28 and TRBJ1-5; possibly TRBD1 for D (5 bases). CDR3 nucleotides: TGTGCCAGCAGGGACATTAGCAATCAGCCCCAGCATTTT. Amino acids: CASRDISNQPQHF.